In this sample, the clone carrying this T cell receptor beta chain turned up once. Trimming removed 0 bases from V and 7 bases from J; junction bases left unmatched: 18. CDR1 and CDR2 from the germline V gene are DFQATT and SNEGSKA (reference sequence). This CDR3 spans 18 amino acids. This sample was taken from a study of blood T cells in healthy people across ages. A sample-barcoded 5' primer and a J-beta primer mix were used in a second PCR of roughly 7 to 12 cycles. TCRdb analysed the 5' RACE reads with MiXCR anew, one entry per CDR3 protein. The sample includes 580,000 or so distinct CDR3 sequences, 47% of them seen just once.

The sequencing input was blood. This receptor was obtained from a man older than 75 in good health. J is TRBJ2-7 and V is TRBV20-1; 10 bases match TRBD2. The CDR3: CSARDAASGRSTYNEQYF. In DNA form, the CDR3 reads TGCAGTGCTAGAGATGCCGCTAGCGGGAGATCAACCTACAATGAGCAGTACTTC.